The present TCR beta chain was sequenced within a study of Ad26.COV2.S vaccination and SARS-CoV-2 variants. Study results and caveats: People given the vaccine had a wider spike-specific TCR breadth than placebo recipients did.

As concerns this clone: What it recognizes is unknown. The sample carries other DNA sequences with the same CDR3.

Germline assignment: CDR1 GTSNPN and CDR2 SVGIG (reference sequence). The CDR3 has 12 amino acids. V lost 2 bases and J 4 bases, leaving 8 bases between the germline ends. The repertoire was sequenced with immunoSEQ multiplex PCR; TCRdb's copy has only in-frame clones and lacks some. Among 300,000 to 350,000 clones, 90% were seen once, and the ten largest hold approximately 5.8%. Noted treatment: roughly 18 received Ad26.COV2.S at low or high dose, single or two shots; about 5 received placebo; per-sample allocation not given. Samples came from day 63 after the first vaccine or placebo injection. The vaccine delivered Wuhan-strain SARS-CoV-2 spike through an Ad26 vector.

Sample: peripheral blood, taken in a trial of Ad26.COV2.S vaccine versus placebo. This chain uses TRBV30 with TRBJ1-2; no firm D call. The TCR originated in a person aged 18-60 years who received the Ad26.COV2.S COVID-19 vaccine or a placebo. Here the CDR3 reads CAWSSGPYGYTF. CDR3 DNA: TGTGCCTGGAGTTCCGGCCCCTATGGCTACACCTTC.